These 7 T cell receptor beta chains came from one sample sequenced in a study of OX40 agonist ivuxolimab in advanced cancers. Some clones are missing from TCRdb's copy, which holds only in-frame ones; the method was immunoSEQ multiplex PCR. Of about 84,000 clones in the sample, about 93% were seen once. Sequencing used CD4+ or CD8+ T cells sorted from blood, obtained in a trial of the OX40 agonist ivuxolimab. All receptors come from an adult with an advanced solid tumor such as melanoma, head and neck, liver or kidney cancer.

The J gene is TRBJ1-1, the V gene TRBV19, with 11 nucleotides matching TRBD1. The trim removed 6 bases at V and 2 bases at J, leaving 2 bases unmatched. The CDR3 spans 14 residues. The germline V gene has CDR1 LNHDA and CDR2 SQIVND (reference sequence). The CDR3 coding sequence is TGTGCCAGTAGAGGACAGGGGGCTAACACTGAAGCTTTCTTT. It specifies CASRGQGANTEAFF.

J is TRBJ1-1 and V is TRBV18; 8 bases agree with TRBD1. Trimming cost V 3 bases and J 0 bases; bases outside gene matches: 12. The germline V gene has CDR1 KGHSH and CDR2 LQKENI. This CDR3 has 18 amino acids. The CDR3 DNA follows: TGTGCCAGCTCACCCTGGGGAGACAGGGGTTTTTTGAACACTGAAGCTTTCTTT. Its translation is CASSPWGDRGFLNTEAFF.

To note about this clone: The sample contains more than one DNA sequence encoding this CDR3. In nucleotides, the CDR3 is TGTGCCAGCAGTGGGGGACAGGAGAACACTGAAGCTTTCTTT. Protein: CASSGGQENTEAFF. The J gene is TRBJ1-1, the V gene TRBV6-1; 8 positions agree with TRBD1. The V gene end was trimmed by 4 bases and the J gene end by 1 base; junction bases not matched to a gene: 2. This CDR3 is 14 amino acids long. In germline, CDR1 is MNHNS, CDR2 SASEGT.

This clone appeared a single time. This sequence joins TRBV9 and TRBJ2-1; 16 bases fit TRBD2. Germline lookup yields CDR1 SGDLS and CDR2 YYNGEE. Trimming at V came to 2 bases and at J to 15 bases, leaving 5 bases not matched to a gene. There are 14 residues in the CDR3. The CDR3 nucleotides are TGTGCCAGCAGCGTGGGGACTAGCGGGAGGGGAGCGTTCTTC. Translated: CASSVGTSGRGAFF. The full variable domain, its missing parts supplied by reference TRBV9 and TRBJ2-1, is DSGVTQTPKHLITATGQRVTLRCSPRSGDLSVYWYQQSLDQGLQFLIQYYNGEERAKGNILERFSAQQFPDLHSELNLSSLELGDSALYFCASSVGTSGRGAFFGPGTRLTVL.

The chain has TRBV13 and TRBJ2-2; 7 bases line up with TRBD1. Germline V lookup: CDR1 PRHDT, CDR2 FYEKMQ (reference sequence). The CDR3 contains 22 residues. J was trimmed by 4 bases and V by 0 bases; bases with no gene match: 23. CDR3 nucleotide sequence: TGTGCCAGCAGCTTAGGCCTAGTGACAGGGTCTACTAATTCCCGGAGCACCGGGGAGCTGTTTTTT. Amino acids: CASSLGLVTGSTNSRSTGELFF.

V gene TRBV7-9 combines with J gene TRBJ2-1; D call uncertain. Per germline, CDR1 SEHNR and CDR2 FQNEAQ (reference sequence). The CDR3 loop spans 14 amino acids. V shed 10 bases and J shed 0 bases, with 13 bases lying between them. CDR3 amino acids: CATSMGSSYNEQFF. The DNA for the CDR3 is TGTGCCACCTCAATGGGTAGCTCCTACAATGAGCAGTTCTTC.

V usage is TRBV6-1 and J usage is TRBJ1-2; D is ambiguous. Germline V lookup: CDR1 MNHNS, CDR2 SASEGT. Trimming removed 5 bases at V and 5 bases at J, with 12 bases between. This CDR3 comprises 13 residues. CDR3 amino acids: CASSPLLQYGYTF. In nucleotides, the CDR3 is TGTGCCAGCAGTCCTCTGTTGCAGTATGGCTACACCTTC.